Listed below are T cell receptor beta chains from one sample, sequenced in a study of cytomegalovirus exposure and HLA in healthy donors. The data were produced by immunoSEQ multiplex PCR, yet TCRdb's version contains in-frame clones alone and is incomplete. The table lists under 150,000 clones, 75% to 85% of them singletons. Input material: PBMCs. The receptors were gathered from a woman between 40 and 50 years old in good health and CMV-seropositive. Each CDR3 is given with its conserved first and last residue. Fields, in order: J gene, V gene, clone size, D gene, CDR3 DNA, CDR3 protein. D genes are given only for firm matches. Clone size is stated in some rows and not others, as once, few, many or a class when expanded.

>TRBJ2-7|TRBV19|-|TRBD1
TGTGCCAGTAGTAGCGAGACAGGGGGTGGCTACGAGCAGTACTTC
CASSSETGGGYEQYF
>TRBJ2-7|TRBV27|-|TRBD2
TGTGCCAGCAGTCCGGAGACTAGCGGGAGCTACGAGCAGTACTTC
CASSPETSGSYEQYF
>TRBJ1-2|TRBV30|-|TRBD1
TGTGCCTGGACAGGGGGAGCTAGTGGCTACACCTTC
CAWTGGASGYTF
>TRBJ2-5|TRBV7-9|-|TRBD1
TGTGCCAGCATCTCGGGACGGACAGGACAAGAGACCCAGTACTTC
CASISGRTGQETQYF
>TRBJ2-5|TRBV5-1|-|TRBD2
TGCGCCAGCAGCCCGATCAGCGGGGAGTACCAAGAGACCCAGTACTTC
CASSPISGEYQETQYF
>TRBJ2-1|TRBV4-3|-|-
TGCGCCAGCAGCCAAGAAAACAGGGTCGCCTACAATGAGCAGTTCTTC
CASSQENRVAYNEQFF
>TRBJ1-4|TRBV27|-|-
TGTGCCAGCAGTTTCCGGGGGAGCAAACTGTTTTTT
CASSFRGSKLFF
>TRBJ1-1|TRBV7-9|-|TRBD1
TGTGCCAGCAGCCCAACTAACAGACAGGGGGCCGCTGAAGCTTTCTTT
CASSPTNRQGAAEAFF
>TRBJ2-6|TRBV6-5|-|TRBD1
TGTGCCAGCAGTTACTCAGGGGGCCCTGGGGCCAACGTCCTGACTTTC
CASSYSGGPGANVLTF
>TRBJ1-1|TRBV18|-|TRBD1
TGTGCCAGCTCACCGGGGACAGGGAACACTGAAGCTTTCTTT
CASSPGTGNTEAFF
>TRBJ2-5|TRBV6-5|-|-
TGTGCCAGCAGTTACTCTGGGGGCCCCCTAGACTTC
CASSYSGGPLDF
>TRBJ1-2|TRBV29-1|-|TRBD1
TGCAGCGTATTAGATTACACCGCGGACAGGTTTTATGGCTACACCTTC
CSVLDYTADRFYGYTF
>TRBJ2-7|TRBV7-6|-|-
TGTGCCAGCAGCTTAGTCCGGGACTCCATCTCCGGCGAGCAGTACTTC
CASSLVRDSISGEQYF
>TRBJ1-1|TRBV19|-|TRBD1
TGTGCCAGTAGTCGAACAGGGGACACTGAAGCTTTCTTT
CASSRTGDTEAFF
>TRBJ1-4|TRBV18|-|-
TGTGCCAGCTCACCAATCCGGCCAGGGGCTGAAAAACTGTTTTTT
CASSPIRPGAEKLFF
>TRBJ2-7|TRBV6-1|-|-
TGTGCCAGCAGTAGCGGCTCCTACGAGCAGTACTTC
CASSSGSYEQYF
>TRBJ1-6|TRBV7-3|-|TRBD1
TGTGCCAGCAGCTCAGGACAGGGTAATTCACCCCTCCACTTT
CASSSGQGNSPLHF
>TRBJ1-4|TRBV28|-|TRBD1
TGTGCCAGCAGCCACTACAGGGGGCGCGAGTATGCAACTAATGAAAAACTGTTTTTT
CASSHYRGREYATNEKLFF
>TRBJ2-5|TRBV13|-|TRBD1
TGTGCCAGCAGCCCAGAAGGGACAGAATTACAAGAGACCCAGTACTTC
CASSPEGTELQETQYF
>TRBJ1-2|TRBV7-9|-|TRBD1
TGTGCCAGCAGCCATGGGACAGGCGGGGAGAGAAATGGCTACACCTTC
CASSHGTGGERNGYTF
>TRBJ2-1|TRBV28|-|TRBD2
TGTGCCAGCAGTTTGTGGGGACTAGCGGGAGGTAGATCCTACAATGAGCAGTTCTTC
CASSLWGLAGGRSYNEQFF
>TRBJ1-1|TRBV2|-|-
TGTGCCAGCAGTGTGGAGGGCTGGGGTACTGAAGCTTTCTTT
CASSVEGWGTEAFF
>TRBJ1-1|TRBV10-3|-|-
TGTGCCATCAGTGAGACGGAGGGAAACACTGAAGCTTTCTTT
CAISETEGNTEAFF
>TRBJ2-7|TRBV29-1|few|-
TGCAGCGTTGAAGAGGGAGTAGACGAGCAGTACTTC
CSVEEGVDEQYF
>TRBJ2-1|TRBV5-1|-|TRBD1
TGCGCCAGCAGTGACGACAGGGGGTGGAATGAGCAGTTCTTC
CASSDDRGWNEQFF
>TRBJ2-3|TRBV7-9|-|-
TGTGCCAGCAGCCCGTCCCGCGCAGATACGCAGTATTTT
CASSPSRADTQYF
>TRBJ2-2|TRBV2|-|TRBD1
TGTGCCAGCAGCGAACAGGGGGCTGGAGGGGAGCTGTTTTTT
CASSEQGAGGELFF
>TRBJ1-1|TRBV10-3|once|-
TGTGCCATCAGGAACCAGGGGCAGGGCACTGAAGCTTTCTTT
CAIRNQGQGTEAFF
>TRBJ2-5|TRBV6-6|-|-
TGTGCCAGCCGCACGGAGCAAGAGACCCAGTACTTC
CASRTEQETQYF
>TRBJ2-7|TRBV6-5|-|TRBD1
TGTGCCAGCAGTGCGGACAGGGGCTCCTACGAGCAGTACTTC
CASSADRGSYEQYF
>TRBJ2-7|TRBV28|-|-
TGTGCCACCGTCTACTCCTACGAGCAGTACTTC
CATVYSYEQYF
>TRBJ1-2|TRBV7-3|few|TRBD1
TGTGCCAGCGGTCCGGGACAGGGGGCGGATGGCTACACCTTC
CASGPGQGADGYTF
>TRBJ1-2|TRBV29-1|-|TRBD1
TGCAGCGCCAAGGAACAGGGGCTTAACTATGGCTACACCTTC
CSAKEQGLNYGYTF
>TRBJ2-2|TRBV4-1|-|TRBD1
TGCGCCAGCAGCCAAGAGGAAACCGGGACAGGTTCGAACACCGGGGAGCTGTTTTTT
CASSQEETGTGSNTGELFF
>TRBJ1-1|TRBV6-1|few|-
TGTGCCAGCAGTGAATTTGCAGGGGTAAGAACTGAAGCTTTCTTT
CASSEFAGVRTEAFF
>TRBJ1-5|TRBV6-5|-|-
TGTGCCAGCAGTCGTGGGAGCAGCAATCAGCCCCAGCATTTT
CASSRGSSNQPQHF
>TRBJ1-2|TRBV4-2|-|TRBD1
TGTGCCAGCAGCCACTCCGGGACAGGGGGCGCGGAGGGCTACACCTTC
CASSHSGTGGAEGYTF
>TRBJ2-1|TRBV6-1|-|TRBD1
TGTGCCAGCAGTAGCCGGGGACAGGGAGCTGAGCAGTTCTTC
CASSSRGQGAEQFF
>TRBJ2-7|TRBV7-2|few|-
TGTGCCAGCAGCCACGCCGGGACATCCTCCTACGAGCAGTACTTC
CASSHAGTSSYEQYF
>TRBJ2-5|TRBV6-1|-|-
TGTGCCAGCAGTGGGCCTCTGGAGACAGGATTACGGACCCAGTACTTC
CASSGPLETGLRTQYF
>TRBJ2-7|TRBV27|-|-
TGTGCCAGTATGACAGCCTCCTACGAGCAGTACTTC
CASMTASYEQYF
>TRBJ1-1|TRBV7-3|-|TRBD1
TGTGCCAGCAGCTTAGGGGACAGGGGCCGGGAAGCTTTCTTT
CASSLGDRGREAFF
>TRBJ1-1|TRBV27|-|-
TGTGCCAGCAGTTTATCGATGGGGGCCCCGAACACTGAAGCTTTCTTT
CASSLSMGAPNTEAFF
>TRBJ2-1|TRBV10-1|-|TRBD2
TGCGCCAGCAGCCGTAGCGGGGGGTACTCCTACAATGAGCAGTTCTTC
CASSRSGGYSYNEQFF
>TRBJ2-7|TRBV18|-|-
TGTGCCAGCTCACCCGCGTCCTACGAGCAGTACTTC
CASSPASYEQYF
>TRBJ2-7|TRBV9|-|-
TGTGCCAGCAGCGTTGCAGGGGCCTCTGACGAGCAGTACTTC
CASSVAGASDEQYF
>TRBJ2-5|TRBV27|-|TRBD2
TGTGCCAGCAGTCCTCATCTAGCGGGAGTCGAGGAGACCCAGTACTTC
CASSPHLAGVEETQYF
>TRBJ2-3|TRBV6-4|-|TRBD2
TGTGCCAGCAGTGACTCTCTGACTAGCGGGAAAACAGATACGCAGTATTTT
CASSDSLTSGKTDTQYF
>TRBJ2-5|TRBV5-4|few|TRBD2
TGTGCCAGCAGCCTCTGGACTAGCGGGGGGCCGGGGGTGGAGACCCAGTACTTC
CASSLWTSGGPGVETQYF
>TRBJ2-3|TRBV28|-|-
TGTGCCAGCAGTTTATCAGGGGCTGGAACAGATACGCAGTATTTT
CASSLSGAGTDTQYF
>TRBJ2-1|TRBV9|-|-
TGTGCCAGCAGCGTAGAGTCGCAGGGAATAGGGAATGAGCAGTTCTTC
CASSVESQGIGNEQFF
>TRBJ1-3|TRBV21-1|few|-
TGTGCCAGCAGCAAGAGGCGGGGCTCTGGAAACACCATATATTTT
CASSKRRGSGNTIYF
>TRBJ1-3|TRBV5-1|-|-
TGCGCCAGCAGCTTGGGGTCGGATGGGCACTCTGGAAACACCATATATTTT
CASSLGSDGHSGNTIYF